This TCR beta chain is from a study of vaccination and CD4 T cells after COVID-19. About the study: Six men and four women formed the convalescents, two being Hispanic. Post-vaccine sampling followed dose two by a median about 72 days (range 14 to 241). Study-level results: The median number of SARS-CoV-2-reactive clonotypes increased from 21 to 38, a change that did not reach significance.

Stated treatment: roughly nine-day PBMC culture with coronavirus spike peptide pools or control peptides (ViraFEST assay). After expanding antigen-specific T cells with peptide pools, ViraFEST sequenced their TCRs. CDR1 and CDR2 (germline): SGHTA, FQGNSA. V gave up 5 bases and J gave up 2 bases, with 15 bases separating them. CDR3 length equals 15 residues. Regarding this clonotype: What it binds is unknown.

Cultured CD4+ T cell DNA was sequenced using the Oncomine TCR Beta short-read assay. TCRdb independently ran MiXCR on the PCR reads; one entry per CDR3 protein. The sample records about 26,000 distinct CDR3 sequences, approximately 50% being singletons. The TCR comes from a human donor who received a COVID-19 vaccine. Sequenced material: CD4+ T cells from blood, cultured in vitro, taken before SARS-CoV-2 vaccination. The V call is TRBV7-2, the J call TRBJ2-5; D is unclear. The CDR3 spells CASSLQRIVQETQYF. In DNA form, the CDR3 reads TGTGCCAGCAGCCTTCAGAGGATAGTGCAAGAGACCCAGTACTTC.